The clone carrying this T cell receptor (beta chain) was counted once. Antigen: not known. Other DNA sequences of this sample code for an identical CDR3. TCRdb's table, derived via immunoSEQ multiplex PCR, lists solely in-frame clones and lacks some. The sample holds some 320,000 clones, about 86% seen once. Sample treatment: about 20 received Ad26.COV2.S at low or high dose, single or two shots; about 5 received placebo; per-sample allocation not given. Specimen acquisition occurred on day 63 following the initial vaccine or placebo injection. The sample comes from a study of Ad26.COV2.S vaccination and SARS-CoV-2 variants. Broader study findings: The study found similar non-spike TCR breadth in vaccine and placebo recipients.

This CDR3 is 13 amino acids long. J lost 5 bases, V lost 4 bases, and 4 bases had no gene match. Germline CDR1 is SEHNR and CDR2 is FQNEAQ (reference sequence). The sequence was obtained from a person between 18 and 65 years old who received the Ad26.COV2.S COVID-19 vaccine or a placebo. Sequenced here: peripheral blood, sampled in a trial of Ad26.COV2.S vaccine versus placebo. V gene TRBV7-9 combines with J gene TRBJ2-5; 7 bases fit TRBD1. CDR3: CASSSTGVETQYF. Written as DNA, the CDR3 is TGTGCCAGCAGCTCCACAGGGGTGGAGACCCAGTACTTC.